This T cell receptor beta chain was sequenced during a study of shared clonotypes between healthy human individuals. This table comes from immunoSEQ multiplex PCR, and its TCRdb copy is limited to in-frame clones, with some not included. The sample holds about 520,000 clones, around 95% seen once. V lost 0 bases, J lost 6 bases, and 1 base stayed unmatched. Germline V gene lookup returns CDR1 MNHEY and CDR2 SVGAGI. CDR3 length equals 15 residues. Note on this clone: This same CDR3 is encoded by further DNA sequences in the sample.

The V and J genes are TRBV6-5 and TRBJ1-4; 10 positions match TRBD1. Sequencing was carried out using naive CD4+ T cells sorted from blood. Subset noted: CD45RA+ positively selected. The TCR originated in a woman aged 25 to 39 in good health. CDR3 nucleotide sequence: TGTGCCAGCAGTTACTCGGGGACAGGGGATGAAAAACTGTTTTTT. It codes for CASSYSGTGDEKLFF.